The table lists the clone carrying this T cell receptor (beta chain) with a count of one. Its matching antigen is unknown. This was the immunoSEQ version 4 assay in survey mode. The method was immunoSEQ multiplex PCR; TCRdb's version includes in-frame clones alone and lacks a portion of them. The data show about 33,000 clones, about four fifths seen once. From germline, CDR1 is LGHNT and CDR2 FRNRAP. V gave up 1 base and J gave up 4 bases; unmatched junction bases: 0. The CDR3 runs to 14 residues. Stimulation used 8.5 to 10 ug/mL lysate from CMV-infected fibroblasts. CD40L-negative CD69-negative CD45RO-high memory CD4+ T cells were sorted as populations depleted of antigen-responding cells. Suppressive ART was started during chronic HIV-1 infection in these adults. Inclusion required CMV-positive serology and CD4+ counts above 400 cells/uL. This sample stems from a study of persistence of HIV-infected CD4 T cells. Overall study context: Donors had been on suppressive ART for a median of 8 years. Study-wide results and limits: TCRbeta richness was lower in CMV- and Gag-responding cells than in anti-CD3/anti-CD28-responding cells.

The specimen comprised CD4+ T cells sorted from PBMCs after approximately 19-hour stimulation, sampled from a patient who received antiretroviral therapy. The V gene is TRBV12-5, the J gene TRBJ2-3; 9 nucleotides match TRBD2. This TCR derives from an adult woman with HIV who was CMV-seropositive. DNA of the CDR3: TGTGCTAGTGGTTTGGGGACTAGCGCAGATACGCAGTATTTT. Encoded protein: CASGLGTSADTQYF.